This T cell receptor (beta chain) came from a study of T cells in localized non-small cell lung cancer. V gave up 3 bases and J gave up 1 base, with 6 bases separating them. There are 13 residues in the CDR3. Per germline, CDR1 KGHSH and CDR2 LQKENI. Concerning this clone: What it recognizes is unknown.

Using immunoSEQ multiplex PCR, the repertoire was profiled, and TCRdb retains in-frame clones only, with some absent. Of tens of thousands of clones listed, over 75% are singletons. Regarding the study as a whole: Uninvolved adjacent lung showed higher T cell clonality than tumor.

Sequencing used peripheral blood, obtained before any cancer treatment. The TCR sequence derives from a male donor older than 55 with stage III lung adenocarcinoma. The V and J genes are TRBV18 and TRBJ2-5, with no clear D. The CDR3 region has the DNA TGTGCCAGCTCACCGATGGGCCAAGAGACCCAGTACTTC. It is translated as CASSPMGQETQYF.